A single TCR beta chain is shown here with its context. Its antigen is still unknown. Germline V gene lookup returns CDR1 SGHTS and CDR2 YDEGEE. This CDR3 is 14 amino acids long. V was trimmed by 0 bases and J by 4 bases, leaving 10 bases between them. This sample stems from a study of cytomegalovirus exposure and HLA in healthy donors. Amplification used 60 Vbeta primers and 13 Jbeta primers. The method was immunoSEQ multiplex PCR; TCRdb's version includes in-frame clones alone and lacks a portion of them. There are about 190,000 clones in the sample; approximately 88% occur only once, and more than 1% lies in the top ten. Study conclusions and caveats: Among TCR beta chains, those listed as cytomegalovirus-associated numbered some 160.

The sequenced material came from PBMCs. The sequence was collected from a boy younger than 10 in good health and CMV-seronegative. This rearrangement joins TRBV5-8 to TRBJ2-5; tentative D call: TRBD2 (5 bases). As DNA, the CDR3 is TGTGCCAGCAGCTTGGGAGGGTTTGGAGAGACCCAGTACTTC. This translates into CASSLGGFGETQYF. The variable domain in full, completed from reference TRBV5-8 and TRBJ2-5, reads EAGVTQSPTHLIKTRGQQATLRCSPISGHTSVYWYQQALGLGLQFLLWYDEGEERNRGNFPPRFSGRQFPNYSSELNVNALELEDSALYLCASSLGGFGETQYFGPGTRLLVL.